This record concerns one T cell receptor (beta chain) sequence. In the study's own analysis: Estimation of nucleated cell counts was performed using reference gene primer amplification. Sequencing was performed with immunoSEQ multiplex PCR; in TCRdb, only in-frame clones are kept and a portion is missing. V, J and clone size are taken as reported in that table, and D and trimming were inferred from the DNA itself. Of 200,000 or so clones listed, 85% to 90% were seen once; the top ten hold 18%. The record originates from a study of blood T cell repertoires in COVID-19. Study-level information: Samples came from the United States, Italy and Spain, spanning acute and convalescent COVID-19. Nucleic acid was either cDNA or gDNA, and it came from T cells, B-cell-depleted T cells, or PBMCs.

The CDR3 contains 13 residues. Per the germline V gene, CDR1 is SEHNR and CDR2 is FQNEAQ (reference sequence). The V and J ends lost 4 bases and 5 bases, in that order; junction bases with no gene match: 3. Those enrolled in Seattle joined during active infection and were followed longitudinally afterward. The sample was peripheral blood. The origin of this receptor is a person aged 70 to 85 with COVID-19, enrolled during active disease. V is TRBV7-9 and J is TRBJ2-7; 9 bases match TRBD1. The CDR3 bases are TGTGCCAGCAGCTCGGACAGGGGCCACGAGCAGTACTTC. This sequence encodes CASSSDRGHEQYF.